This paragraph covers one TCR beta chain sequence. Its antigen remains unknown. Assay used: immunoSEQ multiplex PCR; TCRdb lists only in-frame clones, some missing. The sample contains around 300,000 clones, about 86% of which appear only once. This specimen belongs to a study of cytomegalovirus exposure and HLA in healthy donors. Study information: The 95 to 150 validation repertoires, a later analysis reported, used the same platform as the approximately 670 first-cohort repertoires. Study-wide findings and caveats: According to the study, 150 to 200 TCR beta chains were cytomegalovirus-associated.

The CDR3 runs to 14 residues. Between the trimmed V and J ends, which lost 10 bases and 0 bases, there was a span of 13 bases. Germline CDR1 MNHEY, CDR2 SVGAGI. The donors were members of the validation cohort comprising over a hundred subjects, separate from the roughly 670-subject first cohort. The specimen sequenced was PBMCs. V gene TRBV6-5 combines with J gene TRBJ1-3; no reliable D call. The receptor comes from a woman between 18 and 30 years old in good health and CMV-seronegative. This CDR3 is CATKSSRSGNTIYF. As DNA, the CDR3 is TGTGCCACCAAATCCAGTCGCTCTGGAAACACCATATATTTT.